The T cell receptor beta chain described here comes from a study of blood T cell repertoires in COVID-19. Whole-study context: Whether acute or convalescent, the COVID-19 samples came from the United States, Italy and Spain. The cDNA or gDNA used as material had been derived from T cells, B-cell-depleted T cells, or PBMCs.

Original analysis: Estimation of nucleated cell counts relied on the amplification of reference gene primers. Assay: immunoSEQ multiplex PCR; the TCRdb copy retains only in-frame clones and omits some. The V and J calls and the clone size are those of that table, but D and trimming were determined from the DNA. The sample holds just over 650,000 clones; 85% to 90% are singletons and the top ten take over 0.2%. The CDR3 runs to 15 residues. V shed 1 base, J shed 1 base, and the junction held 4 bases outside the gene matches. The germline V gene encodes CDR1 LNHDA and CDR2 SQIVND (reference sequence). The sequence was obtained from a young woman with acute or convalescent COVID-19. The sequenced sample was peripheral blood. V gene TRBV19 combines with J gene TRBJ2-7; TRBD2 agrees at 7 bases. CDR3 sequence reads: CASSIGGGRSYEQYF. The CDR3 nucleotides are TGTGCCAGTAGTATAGGGGGAGGGAGGTCCTACGAGCAGTACTTC.